The sequence of this T cell receptor beta chain was determined in a study of CXCR3-negative and CXCR3-positive naive CD8 T cells. The authors prepared UMI-labeled TRB cDNA libraries by 5' RACE. TCRdb re-called the 5' RACE reads and gives one entry per CDR3 protein, without DNA. With 50,000 to 75,000 distinct CDR3 sequences in the sample, the ten largest clones hold more than 0.35%. This CDR3 has 14 amino acids. CDR1 is SQVTM and CDR2 is ANQGSEA in the germline V gene. Researchers reported sorting every CD8+ T cell subset in triplicate, roughly 300,000 cells per sort. Notes on the study in general: Cryopreservation partially decreased CXCR3 expression, and most assays used fresh PBMCs.

Concerning this clonotype itself: Its target is not known.

This sequence originates from a human donor in good health. Some clones in this sample may be carry-over from other donors' samples. Source material: naive CXCR3- CD8+ T cells from blood. Subset specified: CD45RO-CCR7+CD27+CD95- naive CD8+ T cells lacking CXCR3 (TNR3-). The J gene is TRBJ2-5, the V gene TRBV29-1; the D gene TCRdb calls, TRBD2, cannot be checked with no DNA. CDR3 in amino acids: CSVEDLAGQETQYF.